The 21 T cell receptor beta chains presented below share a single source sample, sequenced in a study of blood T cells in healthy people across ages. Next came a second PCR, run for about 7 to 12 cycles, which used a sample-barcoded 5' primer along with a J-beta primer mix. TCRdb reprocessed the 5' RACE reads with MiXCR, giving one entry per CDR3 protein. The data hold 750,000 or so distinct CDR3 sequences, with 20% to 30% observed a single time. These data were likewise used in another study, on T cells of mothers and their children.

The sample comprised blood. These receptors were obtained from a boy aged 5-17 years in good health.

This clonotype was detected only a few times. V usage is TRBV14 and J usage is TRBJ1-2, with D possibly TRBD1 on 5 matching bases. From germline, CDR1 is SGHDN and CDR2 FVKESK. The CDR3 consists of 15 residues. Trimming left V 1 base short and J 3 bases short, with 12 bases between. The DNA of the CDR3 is TGTGCCAGCAGCCAAGTACGGGGCGGAGACTATGGCTACACCTTC. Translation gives CASSQVRGGDYGYTF.

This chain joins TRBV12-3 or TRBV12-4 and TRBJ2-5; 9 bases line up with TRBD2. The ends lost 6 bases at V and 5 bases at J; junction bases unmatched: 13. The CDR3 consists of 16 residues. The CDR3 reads CASSLGWTSEGETQYF. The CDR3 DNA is TGTGCCAGCAGCCTCGGTTGGACTAGCGAGGGGGAGACCCAGTACTTC.

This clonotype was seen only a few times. The CDR3 coding sequence is TGTGCCAGCAGTTACTCGGTCGTCGGCGGGAGGCCCTCTAAGGATGAGCAGTTCTTC. It codes for CASSYSVVGGRPSKDEQFF. The rearrangement uses TRBV6-5 and TRBJ2-1, with 8 nucleotides matching TRBD2. Germline loops: CDR1 MNHEY, CDR2 SVGAGI. The CDR3 covers 19 residues. The V segment lost 0 bases and the J segment 8 bases; nucleotides outside the gene matches: 18.

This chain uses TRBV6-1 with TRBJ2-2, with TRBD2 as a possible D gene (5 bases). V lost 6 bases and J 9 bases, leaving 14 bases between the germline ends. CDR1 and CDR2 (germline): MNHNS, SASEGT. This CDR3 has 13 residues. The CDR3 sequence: CASREERARELFF. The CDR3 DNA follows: TGTGCCAGCAGAGAGGAGAGGGCCCGGGAGCTGTTTTTT.

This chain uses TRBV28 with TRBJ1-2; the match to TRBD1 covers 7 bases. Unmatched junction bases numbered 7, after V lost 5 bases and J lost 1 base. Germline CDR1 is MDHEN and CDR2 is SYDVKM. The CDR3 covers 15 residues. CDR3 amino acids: CASSVDRDSNYGYTF. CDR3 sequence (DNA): TGTGCCAGCAGTGTAGACAGGGATAGTAACTATGGCTACACCTTC.

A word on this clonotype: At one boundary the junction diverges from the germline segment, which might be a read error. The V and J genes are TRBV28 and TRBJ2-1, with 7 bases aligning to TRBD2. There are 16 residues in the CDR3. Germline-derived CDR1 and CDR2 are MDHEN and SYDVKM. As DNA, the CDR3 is TGTGCCGGCAGTTTCGCTGGACTAGAATCTGGGAATGAGCAGTTCTTC. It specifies CAGSFAGLESGNEQFF.

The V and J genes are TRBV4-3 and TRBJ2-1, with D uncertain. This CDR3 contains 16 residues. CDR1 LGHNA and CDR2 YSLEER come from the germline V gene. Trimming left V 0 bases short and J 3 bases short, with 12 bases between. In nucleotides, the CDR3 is TGCGCCAGCAGCCAAGAAGCAACAGTTCGCTACAATGAGCAGTTCTTC. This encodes CASSQEATVRYNEQFF.

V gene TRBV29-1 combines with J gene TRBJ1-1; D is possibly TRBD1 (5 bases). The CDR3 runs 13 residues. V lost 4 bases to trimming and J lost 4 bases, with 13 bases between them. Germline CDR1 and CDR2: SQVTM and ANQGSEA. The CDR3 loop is CSVGGEGSTEAFF. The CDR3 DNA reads TGCAGCGTTGGGGGCGAGGGGAGCACTGAAGCTTTCTTT.

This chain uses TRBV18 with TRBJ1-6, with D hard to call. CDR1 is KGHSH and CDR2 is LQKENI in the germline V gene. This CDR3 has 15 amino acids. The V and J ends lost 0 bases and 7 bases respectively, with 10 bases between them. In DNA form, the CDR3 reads TGTGCCAGCTCACCACCGTGGCAGAGAAATTCACCCCTCCACTTT. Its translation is CASSPPWQRNSPLHF.

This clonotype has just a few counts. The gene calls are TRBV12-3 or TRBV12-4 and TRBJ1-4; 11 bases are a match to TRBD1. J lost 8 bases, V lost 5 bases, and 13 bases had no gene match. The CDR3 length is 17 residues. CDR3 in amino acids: CASSPDRGRDVDEKLFF. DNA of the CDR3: TGTGCCAGCAGTCCGGACAGGGGGCGCGATGTTGACGAAAAACTGTTTTTT.

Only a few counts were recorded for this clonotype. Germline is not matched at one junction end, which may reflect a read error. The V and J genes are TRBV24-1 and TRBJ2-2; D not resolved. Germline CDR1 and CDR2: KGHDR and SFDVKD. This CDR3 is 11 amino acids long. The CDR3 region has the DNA TGTGCTACCAGTGTATCGGGGGAGCTGTTTTTT. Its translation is CATSVSGELFF.

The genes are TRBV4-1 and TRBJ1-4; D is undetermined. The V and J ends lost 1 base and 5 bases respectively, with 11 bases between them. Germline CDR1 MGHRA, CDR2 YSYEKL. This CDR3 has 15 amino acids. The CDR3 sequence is CASSQAGGGNEKLFF. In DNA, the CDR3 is TGCGCCAGCAGCCAAGCCGGCGGAGGGAATGAAAAACTGTTTTTT.

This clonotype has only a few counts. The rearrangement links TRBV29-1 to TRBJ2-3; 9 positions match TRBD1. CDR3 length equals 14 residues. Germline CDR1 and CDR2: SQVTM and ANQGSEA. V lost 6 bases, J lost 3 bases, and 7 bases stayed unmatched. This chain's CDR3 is CSVTQGAKTDTQYF. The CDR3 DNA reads TGCAGCGTGACACAGGGGGCAAAGACAGATACGCAGTATTTT.

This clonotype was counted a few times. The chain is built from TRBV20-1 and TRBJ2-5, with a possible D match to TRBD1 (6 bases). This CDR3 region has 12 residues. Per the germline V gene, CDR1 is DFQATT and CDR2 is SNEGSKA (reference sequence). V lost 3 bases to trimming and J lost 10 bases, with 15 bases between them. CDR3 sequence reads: CSASEQGMIQYF. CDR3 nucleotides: TGCAGTGCTAGCGAACAGGGTATGATCCAGTACTTC.

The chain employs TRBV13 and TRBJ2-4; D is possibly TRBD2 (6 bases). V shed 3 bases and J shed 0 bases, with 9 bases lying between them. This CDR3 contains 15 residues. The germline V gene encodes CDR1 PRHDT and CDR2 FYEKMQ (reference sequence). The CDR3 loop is CASSFQGLAKNIQYF. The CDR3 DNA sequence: TGTGCCAGCAGCTTCCAGGGACTAGCCAAAAACATTCAGTACTTC. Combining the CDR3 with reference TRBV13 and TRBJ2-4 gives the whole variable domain AAGVIQSPRHLIKEKRETATLKCYPIPRHDTVYWYQQGPGQDPQFLISFYEKMQSDKGSIPDRFSAQQFSDYHSELNMSSLELGDSALYFCASSFQGLAKNIQYFGAGTRLSVL.

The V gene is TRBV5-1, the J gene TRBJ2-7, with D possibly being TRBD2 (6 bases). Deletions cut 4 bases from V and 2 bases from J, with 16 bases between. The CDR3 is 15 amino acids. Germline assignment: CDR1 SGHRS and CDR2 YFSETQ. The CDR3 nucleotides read TGCGCCAGCAGCCTGGAGTACGGGAGCCCCTACGAGCAGTACTTC. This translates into CASSLEYGSPYEQYF.

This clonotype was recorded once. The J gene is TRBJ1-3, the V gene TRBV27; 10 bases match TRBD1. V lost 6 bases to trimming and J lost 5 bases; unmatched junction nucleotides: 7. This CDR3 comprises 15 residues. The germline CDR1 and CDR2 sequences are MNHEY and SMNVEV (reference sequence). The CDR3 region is CASSTGTGVRNTIYF. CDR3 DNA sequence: TGTGCCAGCAGCACCGGGACAGGGGTTCGAAACACCATATATTTT.

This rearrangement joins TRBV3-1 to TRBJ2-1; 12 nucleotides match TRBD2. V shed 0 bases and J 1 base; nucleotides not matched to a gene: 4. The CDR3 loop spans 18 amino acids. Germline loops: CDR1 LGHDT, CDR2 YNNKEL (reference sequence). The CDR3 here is CASSQDASGRGSYNEQFF. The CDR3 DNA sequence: TGTGCCAGCAGCCAAGATGCTAGCGGGAGGGGTTCCTACAATGAGCAGTTCTTC.

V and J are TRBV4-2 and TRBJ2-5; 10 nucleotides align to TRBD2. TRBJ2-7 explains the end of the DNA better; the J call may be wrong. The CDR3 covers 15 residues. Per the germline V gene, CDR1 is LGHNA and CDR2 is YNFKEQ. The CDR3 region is CASSLSTSGLYEQYF. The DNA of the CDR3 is TGTGCCAGCAGCCTTTCGACTAGCGGGCTCTACGAGCAGTACTTC.

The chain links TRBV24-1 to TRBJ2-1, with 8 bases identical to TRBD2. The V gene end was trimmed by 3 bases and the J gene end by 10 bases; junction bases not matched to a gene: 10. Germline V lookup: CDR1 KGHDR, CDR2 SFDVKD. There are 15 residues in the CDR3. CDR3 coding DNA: TGTGCCACCAGTGATGAGGGTCTTAGCGGGACCGAGCAGTTCTTC. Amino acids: CATSDEGLSGTEQFF.

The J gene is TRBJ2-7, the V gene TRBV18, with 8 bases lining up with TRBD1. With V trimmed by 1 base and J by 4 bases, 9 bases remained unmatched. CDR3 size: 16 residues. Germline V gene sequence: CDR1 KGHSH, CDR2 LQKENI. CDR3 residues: CASSPLEGQGLYEQYF. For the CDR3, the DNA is TGTGCCAGCTCACCACTGGAAGGACAGGGACTGTACGAGCAGTACTTC.